The T cell receptor (beta chain) under discussion was sequenced for a study of blood T cell repertoires in COVID-19. In the study overall: Material from acute and convalescent COVID-19 was sourced from the United States, Italy and Spain.

The junction had 7 bases not matched to a gene; V was cut back by 8 bases and J by 1 base. This CDR3 is 14 amino acids long. Germline CDR1 SQVTM, CDR2 ANQGSEA. Cohort allocation depended upon clinical history that participants reported. Original processing notes: Researchers report that nucleated cell counts were estimated from reference gene primer amplification. Clones were read by immunoSEQ multiplex PCR, and TCRdb kept only the in-frame ones, dropping some. The D gene and trimming were derived from the DNA, and the V and J assignments and clone size from that table. The repertoire holds under 200,000 clones, with 70% to 85% as singletons.

Sequenced sample: PBMCs or T cells enriched from blood (not recorded which). The sequence came from a woman aged 60 to 75 with acute COVID-19. The chain uses TRBV29-1 and TRBJ1-1, with 10 bases that match TRBD1. CDR3 sequence: CSSWTGGPNTEAFF. CDR3 DNA sequence: TGCAGCTCGTGGACAGGGGGTCCGAACACTGAAGCTTTCTTT.